These 2 T cell receptor beta chains were all obtained from the same sample, sequenced in a study of blood T cell repertoires in COVID-19. Clones were sequenced by immunoSEQ multiplex PCR, and TCRdb holds only the in-frame ones, with some missing. The sample contains approximately 60,000 clones, about 90% of which appear only once. Sequenced material: peripheral blood. The source is an elderly woman with COVID-19, enrolled during active disease.

The rearrangement uses TRBV3-1 (or the pseudogene TRBV3-2) and TRBJ2-6; no reliable D call. Germline-derived CDR1 and CDR2 are LGHDT and YNNKEL (reference sequence). Trimming shortened V by 1 base and J by 4 bases, and 8 bases separated the two germline ends. The CDR3 is made up of 15 amino acids. In nucleotides, the CDR3 is TGTGCCAGCAGCCAAGTGGCCCCCGGGGCCAACGTCCTGACTTTC. This codes for CASSQVAPGANVLTF.

The chain recombines TRBV6-5 with TRBJ1-6; 8 positions match TRBD1. The CDR3 loop spans 15 amino acids. Germline CDR1 and CDR2: MNHEY and SVGAGI. J was trimmed by 6 bases and V by 5 bases; bases with no gene match: 6. The CDR3: CASSTTQGANSPLHF. The CDR3 DNA sequence: TGTGCCAGCAGTACGACCCAGGGGGCTAATTCACCCCTCCACTTT.